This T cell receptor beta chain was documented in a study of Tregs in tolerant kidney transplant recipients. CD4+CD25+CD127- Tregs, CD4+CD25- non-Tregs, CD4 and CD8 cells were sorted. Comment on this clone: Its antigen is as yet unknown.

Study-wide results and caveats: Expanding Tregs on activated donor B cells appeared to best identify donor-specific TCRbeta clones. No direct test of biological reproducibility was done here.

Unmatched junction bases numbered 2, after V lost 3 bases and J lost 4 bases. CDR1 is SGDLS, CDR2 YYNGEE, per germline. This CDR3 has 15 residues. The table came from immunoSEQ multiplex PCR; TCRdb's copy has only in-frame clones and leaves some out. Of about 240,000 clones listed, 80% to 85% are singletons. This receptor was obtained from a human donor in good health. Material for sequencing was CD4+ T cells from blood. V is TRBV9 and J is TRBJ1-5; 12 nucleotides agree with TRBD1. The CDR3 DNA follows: TGTGCCAGCAGCGGGGGACAGGGGGCTAATCAGCCCCAGCATTTT. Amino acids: CASSGGQGANQPQHF.